This T cell receptor beta chain was captured in a study of blood T cell repertoires in COVID-19 (dated by TCRdb to 2018 to 2020). Looking at the study overall: Samples from collaborators originated in the United States, Italy and Spain and spanned both the acute and convalescent phases of COVID-19. The repertoires were released in a freely available public database intended as a resource for research on the immune response to SARS-CoV-2. Subjects who had been exposed to COVID-19, were actively infected with it, or had recovered from it provided the deeply sampled blood TCRbeta repertoires that made up the dataset. Sample metadata almost always included a de-identified subject ID, COVID-19 status, age in years and sex. The samples were drawn from the first 160 participants of the ongoing ImmuneRACE study and from 1,254 subjects provided by 6 global collaborators. The material from the prospective study consisted of cDNA or gDNA derived from T cells, B-cell-depleted T cells, or PBMCs. Where available, HLA class I and class II types were obtained from metadata supplied by the sample provider rather than from assay-based typing.

General study outcomes and caveats: How much clinical and demographic metadata was included differed by source and by participant, and the metadata was provided uncurated.

About this clone: What this receptor recognizes is not known. It has no much larger one-base neighbor in the sample; base qualities were not kept.

The immunoSEQ Assay, a bias-controlled multiplex PCR, was used to amplify TCRbeta CDR3 regions from genomic DNA. As for the original processing: The number of nucleated cells in each sample was estimated from the amplification of reference gene primers within the assay. Sequence reads were collapsed and filtered to measure the absolute abundance of every unique TCRbeta CDR3 rearrangement. Productive Simpson clonality was computed per sample as the square root of Simpson's diversity index over productive rearrangements. The source is immuneACCESS, and TCRdb retained only in-frame sequences with V and J called. Part of the clones is not carried over; for the studies checked, unresolved V genes explain less than half of this, and the remainder is unexplained. D and trimming come from the DNA, and the V and J calls and clone size come from that table. The sample table lists under 400,000 clones, roughly 90% of them with a count of one. Clones ranked in the top ten supply 5% to 8.5% of the sample.

Each collaborating institution followed its own protocols to collect whole blood in K2EDTA tubes. Collaborator samples were shipped for TCRbeta analysis as frozen whole blood, isolated PBMCs, or DNA extracted from either sample type. Sequences SGHRS (CDR1) and YFSETQ (CDR2) are obtained from the germline V gene. Trimming at the junction amounts to 6 bases on V and 4 bases on J, and the germline ends lie 20 bases apart. Reading from cysteine to phenylalanine, the CDR3 counts 15 amino acids. Only the CDR3 region is kept as DNA, spanning 45 bases read in frame from base 1. The rearrangement combines TRBV5-1 with TRBJ2-7; TRBD1 is a weak D gene call, 6 bases matching. The receptor comes from a man younger than 30 with active or convalescent COVID-19. What was sequenced was peripheral blood. The CDR3 corresponds to CASTDRDMESYEQYF. The nucleotide sequence is TGCGCCAGCACTGACCGGGACATGGAATCTTACGAGCAGTACTTC.